This TCR beta chain is from a study of T cell responses to AZD1222 COVID-19 vaccine (dated by TCRdb to the early 2020s). Study-wide context: Because spike-specific TCR depth and breadth did not differ between the two schedules, AZD1222 recipients who got a second dose at roughly 4 weeks were pooled with those who got a second dose at roughly 12 weeks. Trial participants were enrolled by age into 18-55, 56-69 and 70-plus year subgroups, with around 150, 28 and 57 TCR-sequenced participants respectively. A total of under 250 trial participants underwent TCR sequencing, of whom roughly 210 had received two doses of AZD1222 and some 26 had received two doses of the MenACWY control vaccine. Study-level results and caveats: Conclusions about previously exposed vaccinees are limited because only a handful of AZD1222 recipients were SARS-CoV-2 seropositive at baseline. Because no samples from the day 14 peak response were available, repertoires could be characterized only after the peak T cell response. Spike-specific TCR breadth and depth rose significantly after two AZD1222 doses compared with day 0 and with MenACWY recipients. Vaccine-associated CD4 TCRs spanned the whole spike protein, with dominant responses in regions 160-218 and 743-854. In the small 56-69-year group, the increase in depth fell short of significance, most likely because of low power. Participants were mostly white British, with more females than males. The authors suggested clonal diversity may have been underestimated. Nearly half of unique spike-specific TCRs reportedly recognized epitopes outside regions mutated in the B.1.351 and B.1.1.7 variants.

The CDR3 regions of human TCRbeta chains were analyzed by immunosequencing. In the authors' own workflow: Repertoire TCRs were checked for matches against a reference library of SARS-CoV-2-specific TCRs that had been generated using the MIRA antigen-specificity platform. Breadth meant the fraction of unique TCRs that were SARS-CoV-2-associated, whereas depth meant the fraction of total T cells that were SARS-CoV-2-associated. Each spike-specific TCR was assigned to its reactive spike region and to a CD4 or CD8 class using the MIRA data. Log10-transformed breadth and depth values were compared by one-way ANOVA with Sidak's multiple comparisons tests. This immuneACCESS table, as held by TCRdb, lists in-frame sequences with V and J called but not all clones. Of the missing ones, under half trace to an unresolved V gene in checked studies; the others have no known cause. V, J and clone size are those of that table, while D and trimming were read from the DNA. The sample table shows about 150,000 clones, and 90% are seen once. Clones ranked in the top ten supply approximately 17% of the sample.

CDR3 length: 12 amino acids, cysteine to phenylalanine. The DNA shown is the 36-base CDR3, in frame from base 1. From the germline V gene, CDR1 is MDHEN and CDR2 is SYDVKM. V loses 3 bases, J loses 2 bases, and the germline ends lie 4 bases apart. About this clone: Its specific antigen is unknown. Nothing much larger sits one base from this clone, and base qualities are not available.

The time point label on this specimen signifies: baseline before first vaccination. Vaccinee samples were obtained from the UK trials COV001 and COV002, which included a single-blind randomized controlled phase 2/3 trial of AZD1222 (ChAdOx1 nCoV-19) in healthy adults. For TCRbeta chain sequencing, PBMC samples were collected from trial participants at day 0 and at day 28 after the second dose. This sequence was found in an adult in good health. Recombination joined TRBV28 with TRBJ1-2; too little of a D gene remains to name it. Sample: peripheral blood, taken on day 0 of AZD1222 vaccination. The CDR3 reads CASSFRNYGYTF. DNA sequence: TGTGCCAGCAGTTTTCGGAACTATGGCTACACCTTC.